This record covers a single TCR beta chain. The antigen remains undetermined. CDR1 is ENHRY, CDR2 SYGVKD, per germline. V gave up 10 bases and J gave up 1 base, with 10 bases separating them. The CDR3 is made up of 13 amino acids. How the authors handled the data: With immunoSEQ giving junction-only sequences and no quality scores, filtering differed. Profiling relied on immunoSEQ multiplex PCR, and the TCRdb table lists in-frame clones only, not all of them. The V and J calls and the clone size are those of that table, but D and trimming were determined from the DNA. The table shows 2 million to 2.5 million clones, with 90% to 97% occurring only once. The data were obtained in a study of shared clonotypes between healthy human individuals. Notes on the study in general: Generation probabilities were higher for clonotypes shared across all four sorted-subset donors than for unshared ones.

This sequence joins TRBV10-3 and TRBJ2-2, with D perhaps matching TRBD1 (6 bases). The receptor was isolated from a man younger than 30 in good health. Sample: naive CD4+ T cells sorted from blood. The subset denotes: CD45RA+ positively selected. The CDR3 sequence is CATGQQNTGELFF. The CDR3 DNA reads TGTGCCACAGGACAGCAGAACACCGGGGAGCTGTTTTTT.